The T cell receptor beta chain under discussion was sequenced for a study of cytomegalovirus exposure and HLA in healthy donors. Whole-study results and caveats: Earlier analysis found most TCR beta V segments productive about 87% or about 30% of the time. Cytomegalovirus association was listed for 150 or so TCR beta chains. As a later analysis showed, a missense DCLRE1C variant was linked to trimming of TCR beta V- and J-genes.

Nominally healthy donors provided the samples, though records likely missed some immune exposures. Turning to this clone: Its matching antigen is unknown.

The PCR made use of 60 Vbeta and 13 Jbeta primers. TCRdb's table, derived via immunoSEQ multiplex PCR, lists solely in-frame clones and lacks some. The data show 90,000 to 95,000 clones, over 70% seen once. CDR3 size: 16 residues. Germline assignment: CDR1 MDHEN and CDR2 SYDVKM. Trimming at V came to 4 bases and at J to 8 bases, leaving 16 bases not matched to a gene. V usage is TRBV28 and J usage is TRBJ1-1; 7 nucleotides match TRBD1. Sample: PBMCs. This TCR was recovered from a girl aged 2 to 10 in good health and CMV-seropositive. The CDR3 nucleotides are TGTGCCAGCAGTTCCGGGACAGCCTGGATCTTTCGGGAAGCTTTCTTT. Residues: CASSSGTAWIFREAFF.